This is a list of T cell receptor beta chains from one sample in a study of cytomegalovirus exposure and HLA in healthy donors. Sequencing was performed with immunoSEQ multiplex PCR; in TCRdb, only in-frame clones are kept and a portion is missing. The table includes roughly 50,000 clones, around 82% detected once. Source material: PBMCs. The origin of the receptors is a woman in her late teens or twenties in good health and CMV-seronegative. CDR3s include the opening cysteine and the closing phenylalanine or tryptophan. Fields, in order: V gene, J gene, D gene, clone size, CDR3 protein, CDR3 DNA. A D gene is named only where the DNA matches it firmly. Not all rows give a size; the values are once, few, many and, for expanded clones, a class.

V gene: TRBV27; J gene: TRBJ2-7; D gene: TRBD2; clone size: .; CDR3 protein: CASSLLAGGGEQYF; CDR3 DNA: TGTGCCAGCAGTTTACTAGCGGGAGGCGGCGAGCAGTACTTC
V gene: TRBV5-1; J gene: TRBJ2-2; D gene: .; clone size: .; CDR3 protein: CATQAVGGNTGELFF; CDR3 DNA: TGCGCCACCCAGGCCGTAGGGGGGAACACCGGGGAGCTGTTTTTT
V gene: TRBV5-6; J gene: TRBJ1-2; D gene: TRBD1; clone size: .; CDR3 protein: CASSLDRGVGGYTF; CDR3 DNA: TGTGCCAGCAGCTTGGACAGGGGGGTTGGTGGCTACACCTTC
V gene: TRBV5-1; J gene: TRBJ2-1; D gene: TRBD1; clone size: .; CDR3 protein: CASSLGGTGRYNEQFF; CDR3 DNA: TGCGCCAGCAGCTTGGGCGGGACAGGGCGCTACAATGAGCAGTTCTTC
V gene: TRBV6-1; J gene: TRBJ2-2; D gene: .; clone size: .; CDR3 protein: CASSFPGGELFF; CDR3 DNA: TGTGCCAGCAGCTTCCCGGGCGGGGAGCTGTTTTTT
V gene: TRBV9; J gene: TRBJ1-3; D gene: TRBD1; clone size: .; CDR3 protein: CASSETGGNTIYF; CDR3 DNA: TGTGCCAGCAGCGAGACAGGGGGAAACACCATATATTTT
V gene: TRBV11-2; J gene: TRBJ2-7; D gene: TRBD2; clone size: .; CDR3 protein: CASSTSGPYEQYF; CDR3 DNA: TGTGCCAGCAGCACTAGCGGTCCCTACGAGCAGTACTTC
V gene: TRBV7-9; J gene: TRBJ1-2; D gene: .; clone size: once; CDR3 protein: CASSLAGPTRGYTF; CDR3 DNA: TGTGCCAGCAGCTTAGCGGGCCCCACAAGGGGCTACACCTTC
V gene: TRBV27; J gene: TRBJ2-7; D gene: .; clone size: .; CDR3 protein: CASSLSSQGLGAYEQYF; CDR3 DNA: TGTGCCAGCAGTTTATCGTCCCAGGGTCTCGGAGCCTACGAGCAGTACTTC
V gene: TRBV23-1; J gene: TRBJ1-1; D gene: .; clone size: .; CDR3 protein: CASLRTEAFF; CDR3 DNA: TGCGCCAGCCTACGGACAGAAGCTTTCTTT
V gene: TRBV5-5; J gene: TRBJ2-5; D gene: .; clone size: .; CDR3 protein: CASSLGGEETQYF; CDR3 DNA: TGTGCCAGCAGCTTAGGGGGTGAGGAGACCCAGTACTTC
V gene: TRBV2; J gene: TRBJ1-1; D gene: .; clone size: .; CDR3 protein: CASTGMDSYTEAFF; CDR3 DNA: TGTGCCAGCACCGGAATGGACAGCTACACTGAAGCTTTCTTT
V gene: TRBV19; J gene: TRBJ1-4; D gene: .; clone size: .; CDR3 protein: CASSRGEKLFF; CDR3 DNA: TGTGCCAGTAGTCGGGGGGAAAAACTGTTTTTT
V gene: TRBV4-1; J gene: TRBJ2-3; D gene: .; clone size: .; CDR3 protein: CASSLSVIGSRDTDTQYF; CDR3 DNA: TGCGCCAGCAGCCTCTCTGTAATTGGGTCCCGGGACACAGATACGCAGTATTTT
V gene: TRBV30; J gene: TRBJ2-7; D gene: TRBD1; clone size: .; CDR3 protein: CAWRRTGPSYEQYF; CDR3 DNA: TGTGCCTGGAGGCGGACAGGGCCCTCCTACGAGCAGTACTTC
V gene: TRBV13; J gene: TRBJ2-7; D gene: TRBD1; clone size: .; CDR3 protein: CASSFRQGLSYEQYF; CDR3 DNA: TGTGCCAGCAGCTTTCGACAGGGCCTCTCCTACGAGCAGTACTTC
V gene: TRBV5-4; J gene: TRBJ1-2; D gene: TRBD1; clone size: .; CDR3 protein: CASSRTGGDGYTF; CDR3 DNA: TGTGCCAGCAGCCGCACAGGGGGCGATGGCTACACCTTC
V gene: TRBV9; J gene: TRBJ2-1; D gene: TRBD2; clone size: once; CDR3 protein: CASSPGGMNEQFF; CDR3 DNA: TGTGCCAGCTCTCCGGGAGGAATGAATGAGCAGTTCTTC
V gene: TRBV4-1; J gene: TRBJ1-2; D gene: .; clone size: once; CDR3 protein: CASRLTGARDYGYTF; CDR3 DNA: TGCGCCAGCAGGTTAACAGGCGCCCGGGACTATGGCTACACCTTC
V gene: TRBV6-1; J gene: TRBJ2-1; D gene: TRBD1; clone size: .; CDR3 protein: CASSRDRYSYNEQFF; CDR3 DNA: TGTGCCAGCAGCCGGGACAGATACTCCTACAATGAGCAGTTCTTC
V gene: TRBV27; J gene: TRBJ1-5; D gene: .; clone size: .; CDR3 protein: CASTSGGQPQHF; CDR3 DNA: TGTGCCAGCACCTCGGGGGGTCAGCCCCAGCATTTT
V gene: TRBV11-1; J gene: TRBJ2-7; D gene: TRBD1; clone size: once; CDR3 protein: CASSLNGDRAVYEQYF; CDR3 DNA: TGTGCCAGCAGTCTTAACGGGGACAGGGCGGTCTACGAGCAGTACTTC
V gene: TRBV5-1; J gene: TRBJ2-3; D gene: TRBD2; clone size: .; CDR3 protein: CASSSTSGRKTDTQYF; CDR3 DNA: TGCGCCAGCAGCTCGACTAGCGGGAGGAAGACAGATACGCAGTATTTT
V gene: TRBV29-1; J gene: TRBJ1-2; D gene: .; clone size: few; CDR3 protein: CSASQGPNYGYTF; CDR3 DNA: TGCAGCGCGTCCCAGGGGCCAAACTATGGCTACACCTTC
V gene: TRBV28; J gene: TRBJ1-5; D gene: TRBD1; clone size: .; CDR3 protein: CASRPLEGTGNQPQHF; CDR3 DNA: TGTGCCAGCAGACCCTTAGAGGGGACAGGGAACCAGCCCCAGCATTTT
V gene: TRBV11-1; J gene: TRBJ2-7; D gene: TRBD1; clone size: .; CDR3 protein: CASSLRALGTVPSSYEQYF; CDR3 DNA: TGTGCCAGCAGCTTGCGAGCACTCGGGACAGTACCAAGCTCCTACGAGCAGTACTTC
V gene: TRBV13; J gene: TRBJ1-4; D gene: .; clone size: .; CDR3 protein: CASRGRGYTNEKLFF; CDR3 DNA: TGTGCCAGCAGGGGCCGGGGATATACTAATGAAAAACTGTTTTTT
V gene: TRBV11-2; J gene: TRBJ1-1; D gene: .; clone size: .; CDR3 protein: CASSLEQTNTEAFF; CDR3 DNA: TGTGCCAGCAGCTTGGAACAGACGAACACTGAAGCTTTCTTT
V gene: TRBV9; J gene: TRBJ1-1; D gene: TRBD1; clone size: .; CDR3 protein: CASSPGGNTEAFF; CDR3 DNA: TGTGCCAGCAGCCCAGGGGGGAACACTGAAGCTTTCTTT
V gene: TRBV5-1; J gene: TRBJ2-6; D gene: .; clone size: few; CDR3 protein: CASSLTGADVVSSSGANGLTF; CDR3 DNA: TGCGCCAGCAGCTTGACAGGCGCGGACGTGGTGTCTTCCTCTGGGGCCAACGGCCTGACTTTC
V gene: TRBV19; J gene: TRBJ1-1; D gene: TRBD1; clone size: .; CDR3 protein: CASSGTGGRTEAFF; CDR3 DNA: TGTGCCAGTAGCGGGACAGGGGGCCGCACTGAAGCTTTCTTT
V gene: TRBV29-1; J gene: TRBJ2-7; D gene: TRBD2; clone size: .; CDR3 protein: CSAARDYPYEQYF; CDR3 DNA: TGCAGCGCCGCTCGGGACTACCCTTACGAGCAGTACTTC
V gene: TRBV28; J gene: TRBJ1-2; D gene: .; clone size: .; CDR3 protein: CASSPTANYGYTF; CDR3 DNA: TGTGCCAGCAGCCCGACAGCTAACTATGGCTACACCTTC
V gene: TRBV27; J gene: TRBJ2-2; D gene: TRBD1; clone size: .; CDR3 protein: CASRTTGTNTGELFF; CDR3 DNA: TGTGCCAGCAGGACGACAGGGACGAACACCGGGGAGCTGTTTTTT
V gene: TRBV28; J gene: TRBJ1-6; D gene: TRBD1; clone size: few; CDR3 protein: CASSLYDRANSPLHF; CDR3 DNA: TGTGCCAGCAGTTTATATGACAGGGCTAATTCACCCCTCCACTTT
V gene: TRBV2; J gene: TRBJ2-2; D gene: .; clone size: once; CDR3 protein: CASNPWGGANTGELFF; CDR3 DNA: TGTGCCAGCAACCCTTGGGGGGGCGCGAACACCGGGGAGCTGTTTTTT
V gene: TRBV7-2; J gene: TRBJ1-3; D gene: TRBD1; clone size: .; CDR3 protein: CASSQGESSGNTIYF; CDR3 DNA: TGTGCCAGCAGCCAGGGGGAGAGCTCTGGAAACACCATATATTTT
V gene: TRBV6-6; J gene: TRBJ1-6; D gene: TRBD1; clone size: .; CDR3 protein: CASNPPGGAGSPLHF; CDR3 DNA: TGTGCCAGCAACCCCCCAGGGGGCGCGGGTTCACCCCTCCACTTT
V gene: TRBV7-2; J gene: TRBJ2-5; D gene: .; clone size: .; CDR3 protein: CASSLYGNQETQYF; CDR3 DNA: TGTGCCAGCAGCTTATACGGGAACCAAGAGACCCAGTACTTC
V gene: TRBV10-3; J gene: TRBJ2-7; D gene: TRBD2; clone size: .; CDR3 protein: CAISGRASGRETEQYF; CDR3 DNA: TGTGCCATCAGTGGCAGGGCCAGCGGGAGGGAAACCGAGCAGTACTTC
V gene: TRBV4-1; J gene: TRBJ2-5; D gene: .; clone size: .; CDR3 protein: CASSPSAAETQYF; CDR3 DNA: TGCGCCAGCAGCCCTTCGGCGGCCGAGACCCAGTACTTC
V gene: TRBV7-2; J gene: TRBJ1-2; D gene: TRBD1; clone size: .; CDR3 protein: CASSSQRTGRYGYTF; CDR3 DNA: TGTGCCAGCAGCTCTCAAAGGACAGGGCGCTATGGCTACACCTTC
V gene: TRBV6-5; J gene: TRBJ2-7; D gene: TRBD2; clone size: few; CDR3 protein: CASSPGAGGPYEQYF; CDR3 DNA: TGTGCCAGCAGTCCCGGGGCGGGAGGGCCCTACGAGCAGTACTTC
V gene: TRBV6-1; J gene: TRBJ1-6; D gene: .; clone size: .; CDR3 protein: CASSEVWVGQGLSPLHF; CDR3 DNA: TGTGCCAGCAGTGAAGTCTGGGTTGGGCAGGGTTTGTCACCCCTCCACTTT
V gene: TRBV6-1; J gene: TRBJ2-4; D gene: .; clone size: .; CDR3 protein: CASSEEGGGKNSQYF; CDR3 DNA: TGTGCCAGCAGTGAAGAAGGGGGGGGCAAAAACAGTCAGTACTTC
V gene: TRBV15; J gene: TRBJ2-3; D gene: .; clone size: .; CDR3 protein: CATSRDPSGATDTQYF; CDR3 DNA: TGTGCCACCAGCAGAGATCCAAGCGGAGCCACAGATACGCAGTATTTT
V gene: TRBV10-1; J gene: TRBJ2-2; D gene: TRBD1; clone size: .; CDR3 protein: CASSESGQEPGELFF; CDR3 DNA: TGCGCCAGCAGTGAGTCAGGACAGGAGCCCGGGGAGCTGTTTTTT
V gene: TRBV10-3; J gene: TRBJ2-2; D gene: TRBD2; clone size: .; CDR3 protein: CAIGTSGSTGELFF; CDR3 DNA: TGTGCCATCGGGACTAGCGGGAGTACCGGGGAGCTGTTTTTT
V gene: TRBV5-1; J gene: TRBJ1-5; D gene: .; clone size: .; CDR3 protein: CASSRGSGDQPQHF; CDR3 DNA: TGCGCCAGCAGCCGCGGGTCAGGAGATCAGCCCCAGCATTTT
V gene: TRBV10-2; J gene: TRBJ1-5; D gene: TRBD1; clone size: few; CDR3 protein: CASNAGGFQPQHF; CDR3 DNA: TGCGCCAGCAATGCAGGGGGGTTTCAGCCCCAGCATTTT
V gene: TRBV2; J gene: TRBJ1-2; D gene: .; clone size: few; CDR3 protein: CASSYRVDGYTF; CDR3 DNA: TGTGCCAGCAGTTACAGGGTAGACGGCTACACCTTC
V gene: TRBV4-1; J gene: TRBJ2-7; D gene: TRBD2; clone size: .; CDR3 protein: CASSRTSGTIYEQYF; CDR3 DNA: TGCGCCAGCAGCCGGACTAGCGGGACTATTTACGAGCAGTACTTC
V gene: TRBV7-3; J gene: TRBJ2-3; D gene: TRBD1; clone size: .; CDR3 protein: CASSFDRGTDTQYF; CDR3 DNA: TGTGCCAGCAGCTTTGACAGGGGCACAGATACGCAGTATTTT
V gene: TRBV19; J gene: TRBJ1-1; D gene: .; clone size: .; CDR3 protein: CASSTGQTEAFF; CDR3 DNA: TGTGCCAGTAGTACTGGACAGACTGAAGCTTTCTTT